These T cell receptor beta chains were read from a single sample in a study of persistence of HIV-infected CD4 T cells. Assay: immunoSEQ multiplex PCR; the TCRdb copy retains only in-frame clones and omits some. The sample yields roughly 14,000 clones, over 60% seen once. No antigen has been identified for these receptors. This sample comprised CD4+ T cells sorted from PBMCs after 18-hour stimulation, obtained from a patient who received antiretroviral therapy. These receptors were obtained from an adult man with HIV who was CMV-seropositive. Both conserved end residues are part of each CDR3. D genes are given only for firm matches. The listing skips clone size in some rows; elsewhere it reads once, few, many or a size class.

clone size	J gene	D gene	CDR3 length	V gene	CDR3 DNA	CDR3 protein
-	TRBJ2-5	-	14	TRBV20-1	TGCAGTGCTAGTACCTCCGGGAGCCCAGGGACCCAGTACTTC	CSASTSGSPGTQYF
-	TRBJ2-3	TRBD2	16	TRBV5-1	TGCGCCAGCAGCCTCCCGACTAGCCCTGACACAGATACGCAGTATTTT	CASSLPTSPDTDTQYF
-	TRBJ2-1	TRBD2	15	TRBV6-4	TGTGCCAGCAGCCGGGGGGGGGAGCCCTACAATGAGCAGTTCTTC	CASSRGGEPYNEQFF
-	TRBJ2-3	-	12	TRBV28	TGTGCCAGCAGTCCAAACATAGATACGCAGTATTTT	CASSPNIDTQYF
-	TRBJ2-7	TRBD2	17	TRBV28	TGTGCCAGCAGACCGGGACTAGCGGGGGGATATAACTACGAGCAGTACTTC	CASRPGLAGGYNYEQYF
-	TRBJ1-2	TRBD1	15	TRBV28	TGTGCCAGCAGTTTATCCGCGACAGGGTTGGAGGGCTACACCTTC	CASSLSATGLEGYTF
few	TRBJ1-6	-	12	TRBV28	TGTGCCAGCAGTCAGGGGAAGTCACCCCTCCACTTT	CASSQGKSPLHF
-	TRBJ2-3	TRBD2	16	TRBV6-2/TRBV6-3	TGTGCCAGCAGCAACCAGCCGGGGGGGTCCGCAGATACGCAGTATTTT	CASSNQPGGSADTQYF
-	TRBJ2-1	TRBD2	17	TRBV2	TGTGCCAGCAGTAGGTTTCACGGGGGGAGAACCTACAATGAGCAGTTCTTC	CASSRFHGGRTYNEQFF
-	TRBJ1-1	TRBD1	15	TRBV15	TGTGCCACCAGCAGAGATCGGGACAGGAACACTGAAGCTTTCTTT	CATSRDRDRNTEAFF
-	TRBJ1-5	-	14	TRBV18	TGTGCCAGCTCACTGGACAGCGGCAATCAGCCCCAGCATTTT	CASSLDSGNQPQHF
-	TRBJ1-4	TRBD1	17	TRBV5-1	TGCGCCAGCAGCCCCGGGACAGAACTCGTAATGGGCGAAAAACTGTTTTTT	CASSPGTELVMGEKLFF
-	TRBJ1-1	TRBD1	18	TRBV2	TGTGCCAGCAGTTCACCACCAGGACAGGGGGCATCGGAAACTGAAGCTTTCTTT	CASSSPPGQGASETEAFF
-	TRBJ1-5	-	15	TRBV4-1	TGCGCCAGCAGTTCGGACACAGGGAACAATCAGCCCCAGCATTTT	CASSSDTGNNQPQHF
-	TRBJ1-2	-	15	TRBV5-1	TGCGCCAGCAGCTTGGAAGGGGGGACTGATCATGGCTACACCTTC	CASSLEGGTDHGYTF
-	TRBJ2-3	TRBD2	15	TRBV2	TGTGCCAGCAGTGGGACTAGCGTTAGCACAGATACGCAGTATTTT	CASSGTSVSTDTQYF